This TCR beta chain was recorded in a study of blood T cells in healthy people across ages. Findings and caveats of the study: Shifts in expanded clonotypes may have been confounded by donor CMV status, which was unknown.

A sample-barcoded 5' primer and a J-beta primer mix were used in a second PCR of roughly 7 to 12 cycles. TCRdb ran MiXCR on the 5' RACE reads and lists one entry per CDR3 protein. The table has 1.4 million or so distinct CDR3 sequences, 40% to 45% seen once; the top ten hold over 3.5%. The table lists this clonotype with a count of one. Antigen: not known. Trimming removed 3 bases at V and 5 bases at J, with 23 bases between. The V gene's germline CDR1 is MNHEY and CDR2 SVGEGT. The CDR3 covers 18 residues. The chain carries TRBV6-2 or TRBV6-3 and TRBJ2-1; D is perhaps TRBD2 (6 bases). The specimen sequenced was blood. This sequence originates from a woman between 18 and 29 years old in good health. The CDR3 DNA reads TGTGCCAGCAGTTATATCTTCGGAGGGGCGGGGTACGACAATGAGCAGTTCTTC. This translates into CASSYIFGGAGYDNEQFF.